The 32 T cell receptor beta chains reported below all come from one sample, sequenced in a study of blood T cell repertoires in COVID-19. Libraries were prepared by immunoSEQ multiplex PCR; TCRdb keeps only in-frame clonotypes and omits some of them. The sample shows roughly 100,000 clones, around nine tenths of them seen only once. The sample was peripheral blood. The source of these receptors is a woman older than 75 with acute or convalescent COVID-19.

The rearrangement joins TRBV30 to TRBJ1-1; a weak D match, TRBD1 (6 bases). The V and J ends lost 3 bases and 7 bases respectively, with 15 bases between them. In germline, CDR1 is GTSNPN, CDR2 SVGIG (reference sequence). The CDR3 is 13 residues long. DNA for the CDR3: TGTGCCTGGAGCCCCGGGACAACACTTGAAGCTTTCTTT. Its translation: CAWSPGTTLEAFF.

This clone was seen only once. The chain is built from TRBV6-1 and TRBJ1-2; TRBD1 matches 7 bases. The germline V gene encodes CDR1 MNHNS and CDR2 SASEGT. The CDR3 is 14 residues long. The junction had 8 bases not matched to a gene; V was cut back by 1 base and J by 9 bases. CDR3 sequence: CASSEGGTVQSYTF. CDR3 sequence (DNA): TGTGCCAGCAGTGAAGGCGGGACAGTGCAGAGCTACACCTTC.

The J gene is TRBJ2-3, the V gene TRBV19; TRBD2 matches at 7 bases. Germline V gene lookup returns CDR1 LNHDA and CDR2 SQIVND (reference sequence). The length of the CDR3 is 15 residues. Trimming at V came to 6 bases and at J to 2 bases, leaving 8 bases not matched to a gene. In nucleotides, the CDR3 is TGTGCCAGTAGGGGAGGGTGGGCCTTCACAGATACGCAGTATTTT. Residues: CASRGGWAFTDTQYF. The full variable domain, rest sourced from reference TRBV19 and TRBJ2-3, is DGGITQSPKYLFRKEGQNVTLSCEQNLNHDAMYWYRQDPGQGLRLIYYSQIVNDFQKGDIAEGYSVSREKKESFPLTVTSAQKNPTAFYLCASRGGWAFTDTQYFGPGTRLTVL.

In the case of this clone: Mismatch with germline at one junction end may stem from a read error. The V gene is TRBV5-1, the J gene TRBJ2-3, with a possible D match to TRBD1 (5 bases). Per the germline V gene, CDR1 is SGHRS and CDR2 is YFSETQ. The CDR3 is made up of 12 amino acids. The CDR3 protein is CASSPASLPRDF. The CDR3 region has the DNA TGCGCCAGCAGCCCCGCCTCTCTACCCAGGGATTTT.

The gene calls are TRBV18 and TRBJ1-1; D gene ambiguous. V was shortened by 1 base and J by 0 bases, with 12 bases between the two germline ends. The CDR3 is 16 residues long. Germline assignment: CDR1 KGHSH and CDR2 LQKENI. The CDR3 DNA is TGTGCCAGCTCACCACTTTGGGCAGGCTTGAACACTGAAGCTTTCTTT. Amino acid sequence: CASSPLWAGLNTEAFF.

As for this clone: One junction end disagrees with the germline gene, perhaps due to a read error. This chain joins TRBV7-7 and TRBJ2-2; 7 bases line up with TRBD1. The CDR3 runs to 15 residues. Germline loops: CDR1 SSHAT, CDR2 FNYEAQ (reference sequence). As DNA, the CDR3 is TGTGCTAGCAGCAACAGGGGCGGGAACACCGGGGAGCTGTTTTTT. Its translation is CASSNRGGNTGELFF.

A remark on this clone: Germline and junction disagree at one end, which may indicate a read error. This chain links TRBV7-7 with TRBJ2-5; 9 nucleotides align to TRBD2. The CDR3 is made up of 15 amino acids. The V gene's germline CDR1 is SSHAT and CDR2 FNYEAQ (reference sequence). DNA for the CDR3: TGTGCTAGCAGCTTAGGGCGGGGGGGCGGACAGACCCAGTACTTC. Translated, it gives CASSLGRGGGQTQYF.

This clone was recorded only once. This chain links TRBV9 with TRBJ2-1; 8 nucleotides align to TRBD1. This CDR3 is built from 16 residues. The V gene's germline CDR1 is SGDLS and CDR2 YYNGEE. The trim removed 0 bases at V and 5 bases at J, leaving 7 bases unmatched. CDR3 amino acids: CASSVGMGTGNNEQFF. The DNA for the CDR3 is TGTGCCAGCAGCGTAGGGATGGGGACAGGTAACAATGAGCAGTTCTTC.

The chain recombines TRBV2 with TRBJ2-7, with D maybe TRBD2 (6 bases). The CDR3 has 14 amino acids. Trimming pared 6 bases from V and 3 bases from J, leaving 15 bases between. The germline gives CDR1 SNHLY, CDR2 FYNNEI. CDR3 DNA sequence: TGTGCCAGCAGCGAACGGGGGATTGACTACGAGCAGTACTTC. Protein sequence: CASSERGIDYEQYF.

V and J are TRBV10-3 and TRBJ1-1; 7 bases match TRBD1. Germline V gene lookup returns CDR1 ENHRY and CDR2 SYGVKD. The CDR3 is 14 residues long. Germline trimming cut 10 bases from V and 1 base from J; bases unmatched to any gene: 9. The CDR3 reads CATRVGTANTEAFF. The CDR3 DNA sequence: TGTGCCACGCGGGTGGGGACAGCGAACACTGAAGCTTTCTTT.

Written as DNA, the CDR3 is TGTGCCAGCAGCCTAGACGTGAGCGAGCAGTACTTC. Protein: CASSLDVSEQYF. The rearrangement joins TRBV7-2 to TRBJ2-7; unclear D gene. The CDR3 spans 12 residues. Trimming left V 5 bases short and J 6 bases short, with 11 bases between. Germline assignment: CDR1 SGHTA and CDR2 FQGNSA.

The rearrangement joins TRBV25-1 to TRBJ1-4; D is uncertain. Trimming shortened V by 2 bases and J by 13 bases, and 8 bases separated the two germline ends. The CDR3 has 11 residues. Germline V CDR1 and CDR2: MGHDK, SYGVNS. The CDR3, as DNA: TGTGCCAGCAGTGAAGGTGGGAGACTGTTTTTT. Translating it yields CASSEGGRLFF. Drawing the rest from reference TRBV25-1 and TRBJ1-4, the complete variable domain is EADIYQTPRYLVIGTGKKITLECSQTMGHDKMYWYQQDPGMELHLIHYSYGVNSTEKGDLSSESTVSRIRTEHFPLTLESARPSHTSQYLCASSEGGRLFFGSGTQLSVL.

This clone showed up just once. CDR3 sequence reads: CAISVSGGVGEQFF. The DNA for the CDR3 is TGTGCCATCAGTGTTAGCGGGGGTGTGGGGGAGCAGTTCTTC. The chain is built from TRBV10-3 and TRBJ2-1; the match to TRBD2 covers 9 bases. CDR1 is ENHRY and CDR2 is SYGVKD in the germline V gene. This CDR3 spans 14 amino acids. V trimming: 4 bases; J trimming: 10 bases; junction bases outside the gene matches: 8.

V and J are TRBV2 and TRBJ1-2; D gene uncertain. V was shortened by 8 bases and J by 8 bases, with 15 bases between the two germline ends. The CDR3 totals 12 residues. The germline V gene has CDR1 SNHLY and CDR2 FYNNEI. The chain's CDR3 is CASDTGSGGYTF. The CDR3 DNA reads TGTGCCAGCGATACGGGGTCGGGAGGCTACACCTTC.

The chain uses TRBV12-3 or TRBV12-4 and TRBJ1-5; D not certain. This CDR3 has 12 residues. Trimming shortened V by 8 bases and J by 6 bases, and 11 bases separated the two germline ends. DNA of the CDR3: TGTGCCAGCCGGCCAACGGGTCAGCCCCAGCATTTT. This codes for CASRPTGQPQHF.

The chain combines TRBV28 with TRBJ2-1; TRBD2 matches 7 bases. Germline values: CDR1 MDHEN, CDR2 SYDVKM. With V trimmed by 3 bases and J by 9 bases, 11 bases remained unmatched. The CDR3 sequence is 15 residues long. The CDR3 bases are TGTGCCAGCAGTTTGGGAAGTTCGGGGGGTGGTGAGCAGTTCTTC. Its protein product is CASSLGSSGGGEQFF.

The sample holds one count of this clone. The CDR3 coding sequence is TGTGCCAGCAGCAAGGACAGGGACTATGGCTATGGCTACACCTTC. Its translation is CASSKDRDYGYGYTF. The chain joins TRBV5-4 to TRBJ1-2; 8 bases line up with TRBD1. Germline V lookup: CDR1 SGHNT, CDR2 YYREEE (reference sequence). The CDR3 is 15 amino acids. The ends lost 4 bases at V and 4 bases at J; junction bases unmatched: 9.

This rearrangement joins TRBV18 to TRBJ1-3; no firm D call. Germline lookup yields CDR1 KGHSH and CDR2 LQKENI. V dropped 6 bases and J dropped 3 bases, with 12 bases sitting between them. This CDR3 spans 14 amino acids. This chain's CDR3 is CASSLNSDGNTIYF. The CDR3 DNA sequence: TGTGCCAGCTCCCTTAACAGTGATGGAAACACCATATATTTT.

This chain connects TRBV6-6 to TRBJ1-4; 7 nucleotides align to TRBD1. Germline-derived CDR1 and CDR2 are MNHNY and SVGAGI (reference sequence). Trimming took 5 bases from V and 7 from J; bases not matched to a gene: 10. The CDR3 extends over 15 amino acids. This chain's CDR3 is CASSQGTAEVEKLFF. CDR3 sequence (DNA): TGTGCCAGCAGTCAGGGGACAGCAGAGGTTGAAAAACTGTTTTTT.

This chain connects TRBV28 to TRBJ1-3; D not resolved. The V gene's germline CDR1 is MDHEN and CDR2 SYDVKM. This CDR3 spans 16 amino acids. Trimming removed 5 bases at V and 0 bases at J, with 14 bases between. In DNA, the CDR3 is TGTGCCAGCAGTCCACATAAGATCTCCTCTGGAAACACCATATATTTT. Translated, it gives CASSPHKISSGNTIYF. Variable domain in full (rest from reference TRBV28 and TRBJ1-3): DVKVTQSSRYLVKRTGEKVFLECVQDMDHENMFWYRQDPGLGLRLIYFSYDVKMKEKGDIPEGYSVSREKKERFSLILESASTNQTSMYLCASSPHKISSGNTIYFGEGSWLTVV.

This chain links TRBV3-1 (or the pseudogene TRBV3-2) with TRBJ1-5; no firm D call. Per germline, CDR1 LGHDT and CDR2 YNNKEL (reference sequence). CDR3 length: 13 amino acids. V lost 3 bases and J lost 3, with 6 bases in between. In nucleotides, the CDR3 is TGTGCCAGCAGCCATGGCTCCAATCAGCCCCAGCATTTT. Residues: CASSHGSNQPQHF.

Points on this clone: This CDR3 is also generated by other DNA sequences in the sample. CDR3 loop: CASSSGLNYGYTF. The CDR3 DNA follows: TGTGCCAGCAGCTCCGGACTTAACTATGGCTACACCTTC. The chain joins TRBV7-9 to TRBJ1-2; D unclear. Trimming took 4 bases from V and 1 from J, leaving 7 bases between them. Germline V gene lookup returns CDR1 SEHNR and CDR2 FQNEAQ (reference sequence). The CDR3 runs 13 residues.

The chain carries TRBV4-1 and TRBJ1-1; D is possibly TRBD1 (5 bases). V shed 4 bases and J shed 3 bases, with 15 bases lying between them. The CDR3 totals 15 residues. Per germline, CDR1 MGHRA and CDR2 YSYEKL. In nucleotides, the CDR3 is TGCGCCAGCAGCCGATCCAGGGTGCTGGACACTGAAGCTTTCTTT. Amino acids: CASSRSRVLDTEAFF.

The chain couples TRBV9 to TRBJ1-2; 7 bases are a match to TRBD1. The CDR3 runs to 15 residues. J lost 8 bases, V lost 3 bases, and 13 bases had no gene match. CDR1 and CDR2 from the germline V gene are SGDLS and YYNGEE. CDR3 region: CASSDLRDSLWGYTF. The CDR3 DNA is TGTGCCAGCAGCGACCTCCGGGACAGCTTATGGGGCTACACCTTC.

The gene calls are TRBV28 and TRBJ1-5; D is possibly TRBD1 (5 bases). The ends were cut back, 5 bases at V and 9 bases at J, with 23 bases in the middle. Germline values: CDR1 MDHEN, CDR2 SYDVKM. This CDR3 comprises 16 residues. The CDR3 nucleotides are TGTGCCAGCAGTCCCCCAGGGCAGTTGGGGTCGTGGCCCCAGCATTTT. Its protein product is CASSPPGQLGSWPQHF.

The CDR3 bases are TGTGCCAGCAGCTTAGCGGGCAGGGGGGTGGATGGCTATGGCTACACCTTC. Protein sequence: CASSLAGRGVDGYGYTF. The J gene is TRBJ1-2, the V gene TRBV7-8; 7 bases are shared with TRBD1. CDR1 is SGHVS and CDR2 is FQNEAQ in the germline V gene. The CDR3 is 17 amino acids. Losses at the gene ends were 0 bases for V and 4 bases for J; bases not matched to a gene: 11.

The chain combines TRBV19 with TRBJ2-2; possibly TRBD1 for D (6 bases). V shed 10 bases and J shed 3 bases, with 18 bases lying between them. CDR1 is LNHDA, CDR2 SQIVND, per germline (reference sequence). CDR3 length: 15 residues. The CDR3 is CATVDRADDTGELFF. CDR3 coding DNA: TGTGCCACGGTGGACAGAGCGGACGACACCGGGGAGCTGTTTTTT.

The chain recombines TRBV10-3 with TRBJ1-2; 7 bases are a match to TRBD1. Germline loops: CDR1 ENHRY, CDR2 SYGVKD. Trimming at V came to 0 bases and at J to 2 bases, leaving 9 bases not matched to a gene. CDR3 length: 17 residues. The chain's CDR3 is CAISESTGTPENYGYTF. CDR3 nucleotides: TGTGCCATCAGTGAGTCGACAGGGACCCCCGAGAACTATGGCTACACCTTC.

The chain couples TRBV5-6 to TRBJ2-5; TRBD2 is a possible D gene (5 bases). CDR1 and CDR2 (germline): SGHDT, YYEEEE. V was trimmed by 4 bases and J by 5 bases, leaving 9 bases between them. The length of the CDR3 is 12 residues. The CDR3 bases are TGTGCCAGCAGCCTGGGGAGTGAGACCCAGTACTTC. It translates to CASSLGSETQYF.

This chain uses TRBV7-3 with TRBJ2-7, with TRBD1 matching 7 bases. CDR3 length: 13 amino acids. J was trimmed by 7 bases and V by 5 bases; bases with no gene match: 8. Looked up from germline, CDR1 is SGHTA and CDR2 is FQGTGA. CDR3 in DNA: TGTGCCAGCAGCCTAGGACAGGCAAGGGAGCAGTACTTC. Protein sequence: CASSLGQAREQYF.

The rearrangement uses TRBV29-1 and TRBJ2-2, with D possibly matching TRBD2 (5 bases). Trimming took 8 bases from V and 2 from J, leaving 18 bases between them. The CDR3 extends over 15 amino acids. Germline values: CDR1 SQVTM, CDR2 ANQGSEA. CDR3 DNA sequence: TGCAGCTTCCAAGGACTGACGCAAAACACCGGGGAGCTGTTTTTT. This sequence encodes CSFQGLTQNTGELFF.

CDR3 sequence reads: CASSTGSSYNSPLHF. CDR3 coding DNA: TGTGCCAGCAGTACAGGGTCATCCTATAATTCACCCCTCCACTTT. This rearrangement joins TRBV9 to TRBJ1-6; tentatively, D is TRBD1 (6 bases). V was pared by 5 bases and J by 1 base, with 10 bases between. Looked up from germline, CDR1 is SGDLS and CDR2 is YYNGEE. CDR3 size: 15 residues.